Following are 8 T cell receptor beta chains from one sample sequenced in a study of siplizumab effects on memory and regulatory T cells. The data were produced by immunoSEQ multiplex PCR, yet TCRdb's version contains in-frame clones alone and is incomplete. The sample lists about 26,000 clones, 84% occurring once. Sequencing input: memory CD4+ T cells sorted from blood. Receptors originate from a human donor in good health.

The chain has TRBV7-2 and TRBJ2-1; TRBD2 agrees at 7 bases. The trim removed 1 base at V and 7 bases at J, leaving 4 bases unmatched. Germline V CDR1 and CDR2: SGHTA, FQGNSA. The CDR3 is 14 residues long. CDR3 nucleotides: TGTGCCAGCAGCTTAGAACTAGCGTTGAATGAGCAGTTCTTC. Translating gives CASSLELALNEQFF.

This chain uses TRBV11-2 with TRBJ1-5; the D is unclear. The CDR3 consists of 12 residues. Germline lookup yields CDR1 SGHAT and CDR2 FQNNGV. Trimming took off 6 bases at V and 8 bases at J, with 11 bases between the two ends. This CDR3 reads CASSSPGEPQHF. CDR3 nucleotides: TGTGCCAGCAGTTCCCCTGGGGAGCCCCAGCATTTT.

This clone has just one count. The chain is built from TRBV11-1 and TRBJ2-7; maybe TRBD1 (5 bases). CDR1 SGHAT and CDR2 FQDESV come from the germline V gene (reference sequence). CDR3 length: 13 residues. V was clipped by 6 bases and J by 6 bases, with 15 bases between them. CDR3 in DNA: TGTGCCAGCAGAGGAAGTCTAAGGGGCGAGCAGTACTTC. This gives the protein CASRGSLRGEQYF. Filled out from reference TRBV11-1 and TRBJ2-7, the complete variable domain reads EAEVAQSPRYKITEKSQAVAFWCDPISGHATLYWYRQILGQGPELLVQFQDESVVDDSQLPKDRFSAERLKGVDSTLKIQPAELGDSAMYLCASRGSLRGEQYFGPGTRLTVT.

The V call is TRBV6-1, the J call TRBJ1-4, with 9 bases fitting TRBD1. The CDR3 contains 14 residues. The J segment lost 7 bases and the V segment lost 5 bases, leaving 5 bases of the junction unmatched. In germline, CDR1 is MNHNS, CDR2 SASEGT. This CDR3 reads CASSPGQGGEKLFF. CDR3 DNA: TGTGCCAGCAGTCCGGGACAGGGAGGTGAAAAACTGTTTTTT.

The CDR3 sequence is CASSQDRSREQYF. CDR3 nucleotide sequence: TGTGCCAGCAGCCAAGATAGATCGAGGGAGCAGTACTTC. The chain combines TRBV4-2 with TRBJ2-7; D ambiguous. CDR3 size: 13 residues. Germline-derived CDR1 and CDR2 are LGHNA and YNFKEQ. Trimming shortened V by 0 bases and J by 7 bases, and 10 bases separated the two germline ends.

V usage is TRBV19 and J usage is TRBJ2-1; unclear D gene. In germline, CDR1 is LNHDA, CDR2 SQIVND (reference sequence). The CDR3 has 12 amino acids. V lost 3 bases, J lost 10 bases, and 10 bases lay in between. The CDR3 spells CASSIETQEQFF. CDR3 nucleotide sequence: TGTGCCAGTAGTATCGAGACGCAGGAGCAGTTCTTC.

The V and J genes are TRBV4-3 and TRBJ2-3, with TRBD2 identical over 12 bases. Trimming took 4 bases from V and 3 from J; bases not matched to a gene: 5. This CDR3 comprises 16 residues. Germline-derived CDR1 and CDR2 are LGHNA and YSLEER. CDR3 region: CASSLTGTSGTDTQYF. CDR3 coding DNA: TGCGCCAGCAGCCTCACCGGGACTAGCGGGACAGATACGCAGTATTTT.

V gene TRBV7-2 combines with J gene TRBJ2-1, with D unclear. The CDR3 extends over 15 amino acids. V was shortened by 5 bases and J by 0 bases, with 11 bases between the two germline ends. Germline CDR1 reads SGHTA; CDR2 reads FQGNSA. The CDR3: CASSQDQSSYNEQFF. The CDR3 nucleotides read TGTGCCAGCAGCCAGGACCAGAGCTCCTACAATGAGCAGTTCTTC.